This paragraph covers one TCR beta chain sequence. Germline loops: CDR1 LNHDA, CDR2 SQIVND (reference sequence). Deletions cut 11 bases from V and 9 bases from J, with 5 bases between. CDR3 length: 8 residues. This sample stems from a study of T cell responses to AZD1222 COVID-19 vaccine. The repertoire was sequenced with immunoSEQ multiplex PCR; TCRdb's copy has only in-frame clones and lacks some. The sample includes roughly 130,000 clones, roughly nine tenths seen only once; the top ten take 1.5%. J is TRBJ1-5 and V is TRBV19; D is ambiguous. The clonotype was recovered from an adult in good health. The source material was peripheral blood, sampled on day 0 of AZD1222 vaccination. CDR3 in amino acids: CAFSPQHF. The CDR3 DNA reads as TGTGCCTTCTCGCCCCAGCATTTT.